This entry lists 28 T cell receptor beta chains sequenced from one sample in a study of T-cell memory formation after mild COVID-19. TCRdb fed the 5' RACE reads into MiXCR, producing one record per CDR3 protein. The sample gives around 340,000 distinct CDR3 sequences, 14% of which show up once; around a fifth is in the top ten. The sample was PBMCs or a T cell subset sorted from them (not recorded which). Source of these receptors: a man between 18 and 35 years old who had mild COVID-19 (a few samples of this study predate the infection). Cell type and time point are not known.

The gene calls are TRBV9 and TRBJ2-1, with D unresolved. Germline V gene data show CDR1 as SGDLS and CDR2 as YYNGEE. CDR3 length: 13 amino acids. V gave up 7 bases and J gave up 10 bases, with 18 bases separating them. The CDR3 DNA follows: TGTGCCAGCGAGTCGTTTTCGGATGGGGAGCAGTTCTTC. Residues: CASESFSDGEQFF.

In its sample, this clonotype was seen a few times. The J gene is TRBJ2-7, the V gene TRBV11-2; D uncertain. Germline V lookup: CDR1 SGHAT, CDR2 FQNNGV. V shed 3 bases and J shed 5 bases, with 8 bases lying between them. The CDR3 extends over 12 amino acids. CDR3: CASSFPRDEQYV. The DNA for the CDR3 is TGTGCCAGCAGCTTTCCTCGGGACGAGCAGTACGTC.

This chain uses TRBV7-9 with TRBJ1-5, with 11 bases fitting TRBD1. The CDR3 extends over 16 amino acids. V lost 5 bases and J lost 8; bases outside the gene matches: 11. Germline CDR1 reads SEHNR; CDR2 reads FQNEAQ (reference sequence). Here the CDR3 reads CASSPGTGGEFEPQHF. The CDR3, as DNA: TGTGCCAGCAGCCCCGGGACAGGGGGGGAATTCGAGCCCCAGCATTTT.

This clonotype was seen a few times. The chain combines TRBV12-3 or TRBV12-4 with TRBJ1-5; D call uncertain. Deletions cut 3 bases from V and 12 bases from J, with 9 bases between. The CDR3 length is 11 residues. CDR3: CASSFSGGQHF. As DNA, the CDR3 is TGTGCCAGCAGTTTCTCAGGCGGCCAGCATTTT.

DNA of the CDR3: TGTGCCAGCAGCCAAGCTGTGGGTACAGGGACCGGGGAGCTGTTTTTT. Protein sequence: CASSQAVGTGTGELFF. This chain links TRBV14 with TRBJ2-2; D might be TRBD1 (6 bases). Germline V CDR1 and CDR2: SGHDN, FVKESK. The V gene lost 1 base and the J gene lost 5 bases, with 14 bases spanning the gap. The length of the CDR3 is 16 residues.

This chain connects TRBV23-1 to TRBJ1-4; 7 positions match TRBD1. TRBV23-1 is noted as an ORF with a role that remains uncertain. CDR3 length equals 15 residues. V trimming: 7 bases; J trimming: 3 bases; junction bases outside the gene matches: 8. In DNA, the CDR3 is TGCGCCAGCATCATAGGGGGCGTAGCTAATGAAAAACTGTTTTTT. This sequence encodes CASIIGGVANEKLFF.

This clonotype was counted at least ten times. The CDR3 DNA is TGCGCCAGCAGCAGAGGACAGCTCCCTAACACCGGGGAGCTGTTTTTT. It translates to CASSRGQLPNTGELFF. The gene calls are TRBV5-1 and TRBJ2-2, with D possibly being TRBD1 (6 bases). Germline V gene data show CDR1 as SGHRS and CDR2 as YFSETQ. V was clipped by 4 bases and J by 2 bases, with 15 bases between them. This CDR3 contains 16 residues.

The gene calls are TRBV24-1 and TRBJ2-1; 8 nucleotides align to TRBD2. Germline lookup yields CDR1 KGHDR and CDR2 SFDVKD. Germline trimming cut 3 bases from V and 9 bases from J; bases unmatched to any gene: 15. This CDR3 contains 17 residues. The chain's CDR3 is CATSDALRDPRGGEQFF. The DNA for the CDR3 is TGTGCCACCAGTGATGCACTCCGGGACCCACGGGGGGGTGAGCAGTTCTTC.

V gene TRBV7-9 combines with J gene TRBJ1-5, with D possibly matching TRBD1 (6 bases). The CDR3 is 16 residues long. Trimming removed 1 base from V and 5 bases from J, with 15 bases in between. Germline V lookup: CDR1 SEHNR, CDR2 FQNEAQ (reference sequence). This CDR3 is CASSLEGVSWDQPQHF. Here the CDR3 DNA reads TGTGCCAGCAGCTTAGAGGGGGTAAGCTGGGATCAGCCCCAGCATTTT.

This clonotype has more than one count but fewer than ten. In DNA, the CDR3 is TGTGCCATCAGTGAGCGGTCCGGTACAGATACGCAGTATTTT. This sequence encodes CAISERSGTDTQYF. This chain connects TRBV10-3 to TRBJ2-3; D call uncertain. Germline V gene lookup returns CDR1 ENHRY and CDR2 SYGVKD. The CDR3 is made up of 14 amino acids. The V end lost 2 bases, the J end lost 3 bases, and 9 bases lay between the germline ends.

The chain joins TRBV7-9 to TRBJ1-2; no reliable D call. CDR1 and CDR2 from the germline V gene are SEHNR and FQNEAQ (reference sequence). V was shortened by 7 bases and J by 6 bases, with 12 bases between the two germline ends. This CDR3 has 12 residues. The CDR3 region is CASMAGLDGYTF. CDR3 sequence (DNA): TGTGCCAGCATGGCGGGTTTGGATGGCTACACCTTC.

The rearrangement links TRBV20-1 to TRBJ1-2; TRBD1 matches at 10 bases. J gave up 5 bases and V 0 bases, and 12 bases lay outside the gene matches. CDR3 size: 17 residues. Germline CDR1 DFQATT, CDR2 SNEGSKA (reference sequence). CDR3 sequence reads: CSARDFLGTGVNYGYTF. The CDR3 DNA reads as TGCAGTGCTAGAGATTTTCTAGGGACAGGGGTAAATTATGGCTACACCTTC.

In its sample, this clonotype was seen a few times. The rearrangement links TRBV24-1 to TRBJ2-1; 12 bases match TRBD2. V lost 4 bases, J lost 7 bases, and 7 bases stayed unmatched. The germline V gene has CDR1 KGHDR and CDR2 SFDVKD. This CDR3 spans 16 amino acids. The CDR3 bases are TGTGCCACCAGTGACCCTAGCGGGGGGGCTATGAATGAGCAGTTCTTC. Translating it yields CATSDPSGGAMNEQFF.

The CDR3 reads CASSSLGHNSPLHF. CDR3 sequence (DNA): TGTGCCAGCAGCTCCCTGGGCCATAATTCACCCCTCCACTTT. V and J are TRBV7-8 and TRBJ1-6; D gene ambiguous. Trimming shortened V by 4 bases and J by 5 bases, and 9 bases separated the two germline ends. Germline CDR1 is SGHVS and CDR2 is FQNEAQ. This CDR3 spans 14 amino acids.

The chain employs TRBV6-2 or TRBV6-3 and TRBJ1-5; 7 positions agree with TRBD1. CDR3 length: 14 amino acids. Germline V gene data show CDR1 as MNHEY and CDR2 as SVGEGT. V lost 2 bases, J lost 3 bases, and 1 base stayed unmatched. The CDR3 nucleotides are TGTGCCAGCAGTTACGACAGGGACAATCAGCCCCAGCATTTT. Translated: CASSYDRDNQPQHF.

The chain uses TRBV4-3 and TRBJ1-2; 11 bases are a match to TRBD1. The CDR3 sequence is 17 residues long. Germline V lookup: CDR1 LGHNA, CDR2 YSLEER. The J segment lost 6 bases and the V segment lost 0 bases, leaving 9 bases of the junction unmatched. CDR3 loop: CASSQETRTGGVDGYTF. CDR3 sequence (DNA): TGCGCCAGCAGCCAAGAGACTAGGACAGGGGGCGTAGATGGCTACACCTTC.

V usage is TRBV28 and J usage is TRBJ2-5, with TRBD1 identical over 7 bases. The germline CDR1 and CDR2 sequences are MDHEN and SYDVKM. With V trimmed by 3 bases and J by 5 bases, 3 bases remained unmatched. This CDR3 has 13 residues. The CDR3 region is CASSLKGGETQYF. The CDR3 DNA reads TGTGCCAGCAGTTTGAAAGGGGGCGAGACCCAGTACTTC.

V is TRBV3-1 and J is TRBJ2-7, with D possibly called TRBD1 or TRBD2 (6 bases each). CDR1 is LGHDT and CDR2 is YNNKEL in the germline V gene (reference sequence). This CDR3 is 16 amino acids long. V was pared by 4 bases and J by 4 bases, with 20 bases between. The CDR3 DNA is TGTGCCAGCAGCCCGTCGATCGGGGGCGCAGGGTACGAGCAGTACTTC. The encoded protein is CASSPSIGGAGYEQYF.

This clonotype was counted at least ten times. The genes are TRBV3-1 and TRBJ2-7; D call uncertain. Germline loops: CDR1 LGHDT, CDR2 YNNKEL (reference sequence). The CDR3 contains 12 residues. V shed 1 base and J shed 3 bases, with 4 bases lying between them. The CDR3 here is CASSQGFYEQYF. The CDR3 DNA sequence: TGTGCCAGCAGCCAAGGGTTCTACGAGCAGTACTTC.

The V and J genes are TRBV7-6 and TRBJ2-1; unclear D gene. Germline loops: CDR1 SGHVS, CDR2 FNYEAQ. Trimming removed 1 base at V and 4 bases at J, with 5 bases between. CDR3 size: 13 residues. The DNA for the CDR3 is TGTGCCAGCAGCTTAGTAGAATACAATGAGCAGTTCTTC. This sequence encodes CASSLVEYNEQFF.

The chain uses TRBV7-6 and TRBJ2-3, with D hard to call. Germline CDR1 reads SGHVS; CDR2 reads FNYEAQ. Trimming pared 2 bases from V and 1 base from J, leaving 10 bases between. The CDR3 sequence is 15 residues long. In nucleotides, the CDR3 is TGTGCCAGCAGCTTACAGGTCGCCGGCACAGATACGCAGTATTTT. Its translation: CASSLQVAGTDTQYF.

The CDR3 reads CASSPRSYSNQPQHF. CDR3 DNA: TGTGCCAGCTCCCCTCGCTCTTATAGCAATCAGCCCCAGCATTTT. The rearrangement joins TRBV6-1 to TRBJ1-5, with D unclear. Germline V gene data show CDR1 as MNHNS and CDR2 as SASEGT. V lost 8 bases to trimming and J lost 0 bases, with 14 bases between them. The CDR3 is 15 residues long.

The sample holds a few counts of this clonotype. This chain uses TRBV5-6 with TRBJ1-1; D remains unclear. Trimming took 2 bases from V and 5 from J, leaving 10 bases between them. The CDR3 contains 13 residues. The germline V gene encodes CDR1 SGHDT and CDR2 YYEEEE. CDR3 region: CASSLKPGTEAFF. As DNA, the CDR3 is TGTGCCAGCAGCTTAAAACCGGGGACTGAAGCTTTCTTT.

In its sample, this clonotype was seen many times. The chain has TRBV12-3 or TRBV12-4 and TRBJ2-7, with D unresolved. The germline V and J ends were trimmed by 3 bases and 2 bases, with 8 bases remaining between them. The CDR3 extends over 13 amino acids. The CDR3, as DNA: TGTGCCAGCAGTTTCGGCACCACCTACGAGCAGTACGTC. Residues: CASSFGTTYEQYV.

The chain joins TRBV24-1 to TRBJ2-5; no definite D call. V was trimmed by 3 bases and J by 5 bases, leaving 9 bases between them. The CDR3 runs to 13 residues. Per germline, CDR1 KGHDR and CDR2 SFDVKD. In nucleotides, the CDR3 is TGTGCCACCAGTGATCCGGCTGGGGAGACCCAGTACTTC. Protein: CATSDPAGETQYF.

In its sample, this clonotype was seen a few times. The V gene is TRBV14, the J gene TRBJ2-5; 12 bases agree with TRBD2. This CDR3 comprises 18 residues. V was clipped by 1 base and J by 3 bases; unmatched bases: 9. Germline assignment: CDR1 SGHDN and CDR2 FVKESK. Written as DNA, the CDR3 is TGTGCCAGCAGCCAAGGAGGGACTAGCGGGTATACCAAAGAGACCCAGTACTTC. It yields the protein CASSQGGTSGYTKETQYF.

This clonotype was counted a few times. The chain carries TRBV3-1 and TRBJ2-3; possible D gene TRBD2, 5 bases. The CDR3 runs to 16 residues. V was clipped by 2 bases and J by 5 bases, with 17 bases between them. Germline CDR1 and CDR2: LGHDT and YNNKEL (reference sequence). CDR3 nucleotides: TGTGCCAGCAGCCAACCGCGGCGCTGGGGAGAAGATACGCAGTATTTT. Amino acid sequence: CASSQPRRWGEDTQYF.

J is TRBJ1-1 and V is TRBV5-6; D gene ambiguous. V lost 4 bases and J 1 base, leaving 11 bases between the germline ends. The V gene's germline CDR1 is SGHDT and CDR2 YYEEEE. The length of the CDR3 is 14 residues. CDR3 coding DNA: TGTGCCAGCAGCGTCCGGTGGGGGAACACTGAAGCTTTCTTT. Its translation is CASSVRWGNTEAFF.